One sample yielded the 17 T cell receptor beta chains listed below, sequenced in a study of response to subunit inactivated influenza vaccine. TCRdb independently ran MiXCR on the RT-PCR reads; one entry per CDR3 protein. The table records around 790,000 distinct CDR3 sequences, 21% of them present only once. This sample comprised PBMCs from blood, obtained more than 4 days after vaccination. These receptors were taken from a man over 45 who received an inactivated influenza vaccine.

This sequence joins TRBV7-9 and TRBJ2-7; D may be TRBD2 (5 bases). The CDR3 is 11 residues long. CDR1 and CDR2 from the germline V gene are SEHNR and FQNEAQ (reference sequence). The V end lost 6 bases, the J end lost 6 bases, and 9 bases lay between the germline ends. The chain's CDR3 is CASRQEAEQYF. CDR3 DNA sequence: TGTGCCAGCAGGCAGGAGGCCGAGCAGTACTTC.

The chain combines TRBV29-1 with TRBJ1-1; D possibly corresponds to TRBD1 (5 bases). The germline V and J ends were trimmed by 4 bases and 0 bases, with 18 bases remaining between them. The CDR3 is 16 residues long. Germline V gives CDR1 SQVTM, CDR2 ANQGSEA. The chain's CDR3 is CSVGDPQTPMNTEAFF. Written as DNA, the CDR3 is TGCAGCGTTGGGGACCCGCAAACCCCCATGAACACTGAAGCTTTCTTT.

This clonotype was counted between two and nine times. The chain combines TRBV12-3 or TRBV12-4 with TRBJ1-5; 7 nucleotides match TRBD1. The CDR3 consists of 14 residues. Trimming took 5 bases from V and 2 from J; bases not matched to a gene: 3. The CDR3 DNA follows: TGTGCCAGCAGTACGACAGGGCGCAATCAGCCCCAGCATTTT. It specifies CASSTTGRNQPQHF.

The chain has TRBV29-1 and TRBJ1-1; 8 bases map to TRBD1. With 7 bases clipped from V and 5 bases from J, the junction kept 6 bases outside the gene matches. There are 12 residues in the CDR3. From germline, CDR1 is SQVTM and CDR2 ANQGSEA. DNA for the CDR3: TGCAGCGGTATGCGACAGGGGACTGAAGCTTTCTTT. It yields the protein CSGMRQGTEAFF.

This chain uses TRBV7-9 with TRBJ2-7, with D tentatively TRBD1 or TRBD2 (5 bases each). This CDR3 comprises 16 residues. V was cut by 2 bases and J by 6 bases, with 20 bases left in between. Germline V gene data show CDR1 as SEHNR and CDR2 as FQNEAQ (reference sequence). The DNA for the CDR3 is TGTGCCAGCAGCTTATGGGCCACCTCCCAAGGGACCGAGCAGTACTTC. Translated: CASSLWATSQGTEQYF.

This chain links TRBV20-1 with TRBJ2-5, with D perhaps being TRBD1 or TRBD2 (6 bases each). Germline assignment: CDR1 DFQATT and CDR2 SNEGSKA (reference sequence). Between the trimmed V and J ends, which lost 6 bases and 7 bases, there was a span of 15 bases. The CDR3 length is 12 residues. The CDR3 DNA reads as TGCAGTGCGTCTAGACAGGAGGGGACCCAGTACTTC. Encoded protein: CSASRQEGTQYF.

V gene TRBV15 combines with J gene TRBJ2-2, with TRBD2 identical over 7 bases. Germline V gene data show CDR1 as LNHNV and CDR2 as YYDKDF (reference sequence). The trim removed 3 bases at V and 6 bases at J, leaving 7 bases unmatched. This CDR3 is 15 amino acids long. The CDR3 DNA sequence: TGTGCCACCAGCAGCTGGCGGGAGAGTGCCGGGGAGCTGTTTTTT. Amino acid sequence: CATSSWRESAGELFF.

This chain uses TRBV20-1 with TRBJ2-5; D is uncertain. The length of the CDR3 is 14 residues. Germline V lookup: CDR1 DFQATT, CDR2 SNEGSKA (reference sequence). V was cut by 6 bases and J by 2 bases, with 16 bases left in between. CDR3 region: CSARRPGTQETQYF. Here the CDR3 DNA reads TGCAGTGCCCGCCGACCCGGTACTCAAGAGACCCAGTACTTC.

With respect to this clonotype: Since no conserved phenylalanine or tryptophan closes the CDR3, a read error is the likely cause. V usage is TRBV6-6 and J usage is TRBJ2-3; 7 nucleotides line up with TRBD2. The V and J ends lost 5 bases and 10 bases, in that order; junction bases with no gene match: 6. CDR3 length equals 12 residues. The V gene's germline CDR1 is MNHNY and CDR2 SVGAGI (reference sequence). The CDR3 loop is CASSTFGGSQYY. The CDR3, as DNA: TGTGCCAGCAGTACCTTCGGGGGGTCGCAGTATTAT.

In this sample, this clonotype turned up a few times. The chain recombines TRBV28 with TRBJ2-5, with unresolved D. Germline V CDR1 and CDR2: MDHEN, SYDVKM. The ends were cut back, 6 bases at V and 2 bases at J, with 19 bases in the middle. The CDR3 is 16 residues long. As DNA, the CDR3 is TGTGCCAGCAGCCCCCGGGTCGTGGGAAGGCAAGAGACCCAGTACTTC. Amino acids: CASSPRVVGRQETQYF.

V gene TRBV5-5 combines with J gene TRBJ2-7; no clear D gene. V was clipped by 4 bases and J by 2 bases, with 13 bases between them. Germline V CDR1 and CDR2: SGHKS, YYEKEE (reference sequence). The CDR3 contains 14 residues. CDR3 nucleotide sequence: TGTGCCAGCAGCCGTACCGGTAGGACCTACGAGCAGTACTTC. Its protein product is CASSRTGRTYEQYF.

This chain connects TRBV3-1 to TRBJ2-2; D is unclear. V was pared by 4 bases and J by 6 bases, with 12 bases between. CDR3 size: 14 residues. The germline V gene encodes CDR1 LGHDT and CDR2 YNNKEL (reference sequence). The CDR3 reads CASSPRYTAGELFF. CDR3 in DNA: TGTGCCAGCAGCCCCCGGTACACCGCCGGGGAGCTGTTTTTT.

V and J are TRBV6-1 and TRBJ2-1, with D perhaps matching TRBD1 or TRBD2 (5 bases each). V lost 5 bases, J lost 5 bases, and 13 bases lay in between. This CDR3 has 14 residues. Per germline, CDR1 MNHNS and CDR2 SASEGT. As DNA, the CDR3 is TGTGCCAGCAGTAGAGGGACGGCTAACAATGAGCAGTTCTTC. Its translation: CASSRGTANNEQFF.

The DNA of the CDR3 is TGCGCCAGCAGTGATATCTGGGGGGAGGCGGGCACAGATACGCAGTATTTT. Its protein product is CASSDIWGEAGTDTQYF. J is TRBJ2-3 and V is TRBV10-2; TRBD2 might be the D (6 bases). Trimming removed 3 bases from V and 1 base from J, with 17 bases in between. CDR1 WSHSY and CDR2 SAAADI come from the germline V gene. The CDR3 contains 17 residues.

The chain couples TRBV20-1 to TRBJ1-2; D remains unclear. Germline CDR1 reads DFQATT; CDR2 reads SNEGSKA (reference sequence). CDR3 length equals 12 residues. Trimming stripped 3 bases from V and 2 bases from J, with 7 bases between. The CDR3 nucleotides read TGCAGTGCTAGTATGGGAAACTATGGCTACACCTTC. Its translation is CSASMGNYGYTF.

There are a few counts of this clonotype. This sequence joins TRBV7-2 and TRBJ2-2; no clear D. Germline lookup yields CDR1 SGHTA and CDR2 FQGNSA. This CDR3 has 11 residues. Trimming removed 5 bases from V and 7 bases from J, with 5 bases in between. Written as DNA, the CDR3 is TGTGCCAGCAGCGGTTACGGGGAGCTGTTTTTT. The encoded protein is CASSGYGELFF.

This clonotype has a handful of counts. The chain recombines TRBV6-5 with TRBJ2-7; TRBD1 is a possible D gene (6 bases). CDR1 MNHEY and CDR2 SVGAGI come from the germline V gene. V was clipped by 2 bases and J by 1 base, with 9 bases between them. This CDR3 has 14 amino acids. CDR3 DNA sequence: TGTGCCAGCAGTTACCAGGGGCGGTCCTACGAGCAGTACTTC. Protein: CASSYQGRSYEQYF.